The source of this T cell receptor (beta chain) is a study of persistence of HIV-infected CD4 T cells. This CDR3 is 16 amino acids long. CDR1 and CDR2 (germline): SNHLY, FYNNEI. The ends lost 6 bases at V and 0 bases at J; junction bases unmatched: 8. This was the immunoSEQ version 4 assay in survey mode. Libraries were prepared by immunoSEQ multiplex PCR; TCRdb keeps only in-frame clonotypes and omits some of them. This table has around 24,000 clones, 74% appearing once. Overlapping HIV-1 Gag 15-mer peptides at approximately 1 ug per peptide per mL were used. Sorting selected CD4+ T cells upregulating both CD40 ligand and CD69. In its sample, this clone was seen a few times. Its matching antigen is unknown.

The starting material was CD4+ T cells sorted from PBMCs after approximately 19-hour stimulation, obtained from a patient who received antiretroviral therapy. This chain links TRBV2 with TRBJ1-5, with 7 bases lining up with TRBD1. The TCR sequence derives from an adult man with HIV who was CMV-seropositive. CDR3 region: CASSGQGGRSNQPQHF. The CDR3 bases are TGTGCCAGCAGCGGGCAGGGGGGACGTAGCAATCAGCCCCAGCATTTT. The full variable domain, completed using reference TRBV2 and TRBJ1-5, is EPEVTQTPSHQVTQMGQEVILRCVPISNHLYFYWYRQILGQKVEFLVSFYNNEISEKSEIFDDQFSVERPDGSNFTLKIRSTKLEDSAMYFCASSGQGGRSNQPQHFGDGTRLSIL.